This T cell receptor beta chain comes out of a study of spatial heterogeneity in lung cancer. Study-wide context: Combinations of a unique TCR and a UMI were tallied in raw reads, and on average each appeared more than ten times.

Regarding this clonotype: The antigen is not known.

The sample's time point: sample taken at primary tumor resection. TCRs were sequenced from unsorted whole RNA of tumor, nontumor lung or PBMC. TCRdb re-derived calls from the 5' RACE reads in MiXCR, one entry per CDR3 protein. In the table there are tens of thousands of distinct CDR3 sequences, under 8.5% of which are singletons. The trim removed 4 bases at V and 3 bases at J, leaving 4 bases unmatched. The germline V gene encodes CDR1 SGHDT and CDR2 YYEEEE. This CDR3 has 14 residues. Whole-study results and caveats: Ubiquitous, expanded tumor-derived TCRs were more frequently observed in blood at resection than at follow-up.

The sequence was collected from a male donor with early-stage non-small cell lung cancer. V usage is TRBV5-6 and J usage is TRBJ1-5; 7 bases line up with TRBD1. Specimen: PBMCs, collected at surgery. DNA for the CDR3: TGTGCCAGCAGCAGGGACAGCACCAATCAGCCCCAGCATTTT. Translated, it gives CASSRDSTNQPQHF.